These 29 T cell receptor beta chains share one sample of origin, sequenced in a study of identical twins. TCRdb re-called the 5' RACE reads with MiXCR, one entry per CDR3 protein. The profile covers a few hundred thousand distinct CDR3 sequences, with roughly 9.9% appearing a single time and around 3.1% taken by the ten largest. These same records also appear under a second study, on yellow fever vaccine responses in identical twins.

Sequences were obtained from PBMCs. The receptors shown here come from a woman between 18 and 29 years old in good health.

This clonotype appeared many times. This chain joins TRBV7-2 and TRBJ2-5; D is possibly TRBD2 (5 bases). The CDR3 is 12 residues long. CDR1 and CDR2 from the germline V gene are SGHTA and FQGNSA. Trimming shortened V by 1 base and J by 6 bases, and 6 bases separated the two germline ends. CDR3 sequence: CASSLERKTQYF. CDR3 coding DNA: TGTGCCAGCAGCTTAGAGCGGAAGACCCAGTACTTC.

The table lists this clonotype with many counts. The rearrangement joins TRBV7-9 to TRBJ1-1; 9 bases match TRBD1. CDR3 size: 14 residues. The V gene's germline CDR1 is SEHNR and CDR2 FQNEAQ (reference sequence). Trimming removed 5 bases from V and 4 bases from J; junction bases left unmatched: 5. CDR3: CASSHGQGSTEAFF. In DNA form, the CDR3 reads TGTGCCAGCAGCCACGGACAGGGGAGCACTGAAGCTTTCTTT.

This clonotype was seen only a few times. The V gene is TRBV20-1, the J gene TRBJ2-3; 11 bases match TRBD2. Germline V gives CDR1 DFQATT, CDR2 SNEGSKA (reference sequence). V trimming: 6 bases; J trimming: 4 bases; junction bases outside the gene matches: 6. This CDR3 contains 14 residues. The CDR3: CSALSGGAPDTQYF. CDR3 nucleotides: TGCAGTGCACTTAGCGGGGGGGCCCCAGATACGCAGTATTTT.

This chain connects TRBV7-9 to TRBJ2-7, with TRBD1 identical over 8 bases. V lost 5 bases, J lost 3 bases, and 9 bases stayed unmatched. Germline-derived CDR1 and CDR2 are SEHNR and FQNEAQ (reference sequence). The CDR3 length is 15 residues. CDR3: CASSPPDRAGYEQYF. CDR3 in DNA: TGTGCCAGCAGCCCCCCGGACAGGGCGGGCTACGAGCAGTACTTC. Together with reference TRBV7-9 and TRBJ2-7, the CDR3 gives the full variable domain: DTGVSQNPRHKITKRGQNVTFRCDPISEHNRLYWYRQTLGQGPEFLTYFQNEAQLEKSRLLSDRFSAERPKGSFSTLEIQRTEQGDSAMYLCASSPPDRAGYEQYFGPGTRLTVT.

About this clonotype itself: It may be a read error: a sequence one base away is much more abundant. The CDR3 is CASSLDGVYRETQYF. Written as DNA, the CDR3 is TGTGCCAGCAGCCTGGACGGAGTGTACCGAGAGACCCAGTACTTC. This chain connects TRBV12-3 or TRBV12-4 to TRBJ2-5, with D unresolved. The CDR3 runs 15 residues. Trimming pared 6 bases from V and 4 bases from J, leaving 18 bases between.

This clonotype was seen a handful of times. J is TRBJ1-6 and V is TRBV5-1, with D unclear. The CDR3 runs 15 residues. The V gene's germline CDR1 is SGHRS and CDR2 YFSETQ. V was shortened by 1 base and J by 5 bases, with 10 bases between the two germline ends. CDR3 sequence: CASSLSRLDNSPLHF. The CDR3 DNA reads TGCGCCAGCAGCTTGTCCCGATTGGATAATTCACCCCTCCACTTT.

This sequence joins TRBV27 and TRBJ2-7, with 16 bases lining up with TRBD2. V lost 6 bases to trimming and J lost 3 bases; unmatched junction nucleotides: 14. Looked up from germline, CDR1 is MNHEY and CDR2 is SMNVEV (reference sequence). This CDR3 contains 19 residues. CDR3: CASSRSGLAGGPIIYEQYF. The DNA for the CDR3 is TGTGCCAGCAGCAGATCGGGACTAGCGGGAGGGCCGATAATCTACGAGCAGTACTTC.

This chain joins TRBV10-2 and TRBJ1-1; a possible D gene is TRBD1 (6 bases). The CDR3 consists of 13 residues. V gave up 3 bases and J gave up 9 bases, with 14 bases separating them. CDR1 WSHSY and CDR2 SAAADI come from the germline V gene. DNA for the CDR3: TGCGCCAGCAGTGATCGGGGGCGAGGAAAAGCTTTCTTT. Its translation: CASSDRGRGKAFF.

This clonotype appeared a few times. The chain has TRBV30 and TRBJ2-4; possible D gene TRBD1, 6 bases. Trimming removed 0 bases at V and 7 bases at J, with 13 bases between. Per germline, CDR1 GTSNPN and CDR2 SVGIG (reference sequence). The CDR3 is made up of 14 amino acids. The DNA of the CDR3 is TGTGCCTGGAGTGTACTGGGCAGGGGCAACATTCAGTACTTC. Encoded protein: CAWSVLGRGNIQYF.

This clonotype was observed a few times. The rearrangement joins TRBV6-1 to TRBJ2-1, with D perhaps matching TRBD1 (6 bases). V was clipped by 2 bases and J by 6 bases, with 20 bases between them. In germline, CDR1 is MNHNS, CDR2 SASEGT. The CDR3 has 17 residues. The DNA of the CDR3 is TGTGCCAGCAGTGAATGGGTGGGGGCTGTTCCGGGCAATGAGCAGTTCTTC. Translated: CASSEWVGAVPGNEQFF.

This clonotype was counted a few times. The chain employs TRBV4-3 and TRBJ2-7; no definite D call. CDR3 length equals 13 residues. The germline V gene encodes CDR1 LGHNA and CDR2 YSLEER. Trimming shortened V by 0 bases and J by 2 bases, and 5 bases separated the two germline ends. The DNA for the CDR3 is TGCGCCAGCAGCCAAGATTACGCCTACGAGCAGTACTTC. This codes for CASSQDYAYEQYF.

This chain connects TRBV28 to TRBJ2-7; possible D gene TRBD1, 6 bases. The CDR3 spans 14 residues. V lost 5 bases to trimming and J lost 6 bases, with 17 bases between them. The V gene's germline CDR1 is MDHEN and CDR2 SYDVKM. The CDR3, as DNA: TGTGCCAGCAGTCTTTTGGACAGACCCCGCGAGCAGTACTTC. This codes for CASSLLDRPREQYF.

A few counts support this clonotype. The V and J genes are TRBV4-1 and TRBJ1-4; 10 bases fit TRBD1. V gave up 4 bases and J gave up 6 bases; unmatched junction bases: 11. CDR1 MGHRA and CDR2 YSYEKL come from the germline V gene. The CDR3 is 17 amino acids. The DNA for the CDR3 is TGCGCCAGCAGCCCCCTCTTCCCCGGGACAGGGGATGAAAAACTGTTTTTT. Translation gives CASSPLFPGTGDEKLFF.

This clonotype was counted a few times. The rearrangement joins TRBV20-1 to TRBJ2-2; D unresolved. Trimming took 1 base from V and 8 from J, leaving 5 bases between them. The CDR3 length is 11 residues. Germline assignment: CDR1 DFQATT and CDR2 SNEGSKA (reference sequence). The CDR3 here is CSARVFGELFF. In nucleotides, the CDR3 is TGCAGTGCTAGAGTTTTTGGGGAGCTGTTTTTT.

This clonotype has more than one count but fewer than ten. The genes are TRBV4-3 and TRBJ2-2; D might be TRBD1 (5 bases). Trimming removed 4 bases from V and 7 bases from J, with 10 bases in between. The CDR3 totals 13 residues. Germline V gene sequence: CDR1 LGHNA, CDR2 YSLEER. The chain's CDR3 is CASSPRQGGELFF. CDR3 DNA sequence: TGCGCCAGCAGCCCCCGGCAGGGCGGGGAGCTGTTTTTT.

This clonotype was detected a few times. The V call is TRBV3-1, the J call TRBJ2-7; D is undetermined. The CDR3 contains 14 residues. V was pared by 3 bases and J by 0 bases, with 9 bases between. The germline CDR1 and CDR2 sequences are LGHDT and YNNKEL (reference sequence). CDR3 residues: CASSQQKSSYEQYF. The DNA of the CDR3 is TGTGCCAGCAGCCAGCAGAAGAGCTCCTACGAGCAGTACTTC.

This clonotype was recorded a few times. The rearrangement uses TRBV7-2 and TRBJ2-2, with D hard to call. CDR1 and CDR2 from the germline V gene are SGHTA and FQGNSA. Trimming shortened V by 0 bases and J by 1 base, and 6 bases separated the two germline ends. This CDR3 comprises 15 residues. The CDR3 reads CASSLAGKNTGELFF. The DNA of the CDR3 is TGTGCCAGCAGCTTAGCTGGCAAGAACACCGGGGAGCTGTTTTTT.

The rearrangement uses TRBV6-5 and TRBJ2-5, with D perhaps TRBD1 or TRBD2 (7 bases each). The germline V gene has CDR1 MNHEY and CDR2 SVGAGI. The CDR3 has 18 residues. Trimming took 0 bases from V and 4 from J, leaving 21 bases between them. CDR3 sequence reads: CASSYSIVDGRGGETQYF. DNA for the CDR3: TGTGCCAGCAGTTACTCGATCGTTGATGGCAGGGGGGGAGAGACCCAGTACTTC.

This clonotype was counted a few times. J is TRBJ2-5 and V is TRBV6-5; possibly TRBD1 for D (5 bases). V dropped 0 bases and J dropped 7 bases, with 12 bases sitting between them. CDR1 and CDR2 (germline): MNHEY, SVGAGI. This CDR3 region has 14 residues. The DNA for the CDR3 is TGTGCCAGCAGTTACTCAAGGGGATACGGGACCCAGTACTTC. Translating it yields CASSYSRGYGTQYF.

This chain connects TRBV29-1 to TRBJ2-7, with D perhaps given as TRBD1 or TRBD2 (5 bases each). V lost 0 bases and J 2 bases, leaving 14 bases between the germline ends. The CDR3 loop spans 15 amino acids. Per germline, CDR1 SQVTM and CDR2 ANQGSEA. The CDR3 loop is CSVEESGTSTYEQYF. The CDR3 DNA sequence: TGCAGCGTTGAAGAGTCCGGGACCTCGACCTACGAGCAGTACTTC.

This clonotype was recorded a few times. The chain has TRBV10-3 and TRBJ2-7; 7 bases are shared with TRBD1. Per germline, CDR1 ENHRY and CDR2 SYGVKD. Losses at the gene ends were 6 bases for V and 7 bases for J; bases not matched to a gene: 6. The CDR3 is 12 amino acids. CDR3 DNA sequence: TGTGCCATCAGGTCGACAGGGTGGGAGCAGTACTTC. It yields the protein CAIRSTGWEQYF.

V is TRBV7-2 and J is TRBJ2-1, with D maybe TRBD2 (6 bases). The V gene's germline CDR1 is SGHTA and CDR2 FQGNSA. Between the trimmed V and J ends, which lost 5 bases and 13 bases, there was a span of 18 bases. The CDR3 runs to 13 residues. The CDR3 DNA reads as TGTGCCAGCAGCCTTCAGGTGGGAGCGGGCCAGTTCTTC. It codes for CASSLQVGAGQFF.

In this sample, this clonotype turned up a few times. V usage is TRBV30 and J usage is TRBJ2-7, with TRBD1 identical over 7 bases. This CDR3 spans 15 amino acids. The V gene's germline CDR1 is GTSNPN and CDR2 SVGIG (reference sequence). Germline trimming cut 4 bases from V and 4 bases from J; bases unmatched to any gene: 13. In nucleotides, the CDR3 is TGTGCCTGGACCACACCGGTGGGCAGGGGGTACGAGCAGTACTTC. As protein: CAWTTPVGRGYEQYF.

This clonotype was seen repeatedly, ten times or more. One junction end does not reproduce the germline sequence, and a read error may be involved. The V call is TRBV20-1, the J call TRBJ2-7; the match to TRBD2 covers 10 bases. Germline CDR1 and CDR2: DFQATT and SNEGSKA (reference sequence). The CDR3 is made up of 13 amino acids. DNA of the CDR3: TGCAGTGGAAGATTGCAGAGGACTAGCGGCGTGCTCTTC. This gives the protein CSGRLQRTSGVLF.

This clonotype was seen a few times. The CDR3 sequence: CASSYLGEKLFF. CDR3 coding DNA: TGTGCCAGCAGTTACTTGGGTGAAAAACTGTTTTTT. The chain combines TRBV6-5 with TRBJ1-4; D not resolved. CDR3 length: 12 amino acids. CDR1 is MNHEY and CDR2 is SVGAGI in the germline V gene. The germline V and J ends were trimmed by 1 base and 7 bases, with 4 bases remaining between them.

The chain combines TRBV10-3 with TRBJ1-2; D unclear. V was trimmed by 6 bases and J by 6 bases, leaving 14 bases between them. Germline V gives CDR1 ENHRY, CDR2 SYGVKD. The CDR3 has 13 residues. The CDR3 spells CAIRLGVSNGYTF. CDR3 in DNA: TGTGCCATCAGACTGGGTGTCTCTAATGGCTACACCTTC.

V is TRBV5-1 and J is TRBJ1-6, with D perhaps TRBD1 (6 bases). CDR1 and CDR2 (germline): SGHRS, YFSETQ. CDR3 size: 15 residues. V was shortened by 3 bases and J by 6 bases, with 13 bases between the two germline ends. CDR3 sequence reads: CASSSEQGRNSPLHF. The CDR3 DNA reads as TGCGCCAGCAGCTCGGAACAGGGTCGTAATTCACCCCTCCACTTT.

The rearrangement joins TRBV12-3 or TRBV12-4 to TRBJ2-1; TRBD2 matches 10 bases. V lost 3 bases, J lost 7 bases, and 9 bases stayed unmatched. This CDR3 contains 16 residues. The CDR3 coding sequence is TGTGCCAGCAGTTTGGCTAGCGGGGGCCTAGGGAATGAGCAGTTCTTC. Translating gives CASSLASGGLGNEQFF.

This clonotype was found many times. The chain joins TRBV9 to TRBJ2-2; 15 nucleotides agree with TRBD2. The CDR3 loop spans 19 amino acids. Germline values: CDR1 SGDLS, CDR2 YYNGEE. J lost 0 bases, V lost 1 base, and 4 bases had no gene match. CDR3 nucleotides: TGTGCCAGCAGCGTATCGGGACTAGCGGGGGGTCCGAACACCGGGGAGCTGTTTTTT. It is translated as CASSVSGLAGGPNTGELFF.